This T cell receptor (beta chain) was recovered during a study of Ad26.COV2.S vaccination and SARS-CoV-2 variants. General observations from the study: Measurement of non-spike TCR breadth gave similar results in vaccine and placebo recipients. The TCR breadth and depth analyses may have produced an underestimate of total T cell responses.

Worth noting for this clone: Its specificity is unknown.

This CDR3 has 14 residues. From germline, CDR1 is KGHDR and CDR2 SFDVKD. Trimming left V 5 bases short and J 0 bases short, with 8 bases between. The sample's treatment: 15 to 20 received Ad26.COV2.S at low or high dose, single or two shots; 5 received placebo; per-sample allocation not given. All samples were drawn on day 63, counting from the first vaccine or placebo injection. An adult aged 18-55 years in Boston served as the donor. TCRdb's table, derived via immunoSEQ multiplex PCR, lists solely in-frame clones and lacks some. The sample contains roughly 300,000 clones, 88% of which appear only once.

The receptor was isolated from a person between 18 and 65 years old who received the Ad26.COV2.S COVID-19 vaccine or a placebo. V usage is TRBV24-1 and J usage is TRBJ2-3; D is unclear. The source material was peripheral blood, sampled in a trial of Ad26.COV2.S vaccine versus placebo. The DNA of the CDR3 is TGTGCCACCAGTGGTGGCAGAAGCACAGATACGCAGTATTTT. Translation: CATSGGRSTDTQYF.